The next 24 T cell receptor beta chains were all read from a single sample in a study of monozygotic twins with cystic fibrosis. Method: immunoSEQ multiplex PCR; TCRdb's copy keeps in-frame clones and lacks some. The sample consists of some 11,000 clones, roughly 97% of them appearing once. Sequencing input: blood. The receptors stem from a boy aged 10-17 years with cystic fibrosis.

The V gene is TRBV19, the J gene TRBJ2-7; 8 bases line up with TRBD1. Germline values: CDR1 LNHDA, CDR2 SQIVND (reference sequence). The CDR3 contains 15 residues. J gave up 4 bases and V 2 bases, and 7 bases lay outside the gene matches. In DNA, the CDR3 is TGTGCCAGTAGTATATTAAGGGGACAGGCGTACGAGCAGTACTTC. The encoded protein is CASSILRGQAYEQYF.

The V gene is TRBV27, the J gene TRBJ2-3; no clear D. Germline lookup yields CDR1 MNHEY and CDR2 SMNVEV (reference sequence). The CDR3 is 13 residues long. Trimming removed 7 bases at V and 1 base at J, with 9 bases between. The CDR3 region has the DNA TGTGCCAGCAATGAAGCCCGCACAGATACGCAGTATTTT. Encoded protein: CASNEARTDTQYF.

This chain connects TRBV27 to TRBJ2-7; D gene uncertain. Per the germline V gene, CDR1 is MNHEY and CDR2 is SMNVEV (reference sequence). There are 14 residues in the CDR3. V dropped 5 bases and J dropped 7 bases, with 18 bases sitting between them. CDR3 in DNA: TGTGCCAGCAGTCAGGCTGCTGCGGCGCGGGAGCAGTACTTC. As protein: CASSQAAAAREQYF.

This chain connects TRBV7-9 to TRBJ1-1, with 10 nucleotides matching TRBD1. The V segment lost 3 bases and the J segment 4 bases; nucleotides outside the gene matches: 8. The germline gives CDR1 SEHNR, CDR2 FQNEAQ (reference sequence). This CDR3 contains 16 residues. The CDR3 region has the DNA TGTGCCAGCAGCTTTGGAGACAGGGGGCAAGGCACTGAAGCTTTCTTT. This codes for CASSFGDRGQGTEAFF.

This chain joins TRBV10-3 and TRBJ2-2; D possibly matches TRBD1 or TRBD2 (6 bases each). In germline, CDR1 is ENHRY, CDR2 SYGVKD. The CDR3 loop spans 14 amino acids. The ends were cut back, 0 bases at V and 6 bases at J, with 8 bases in the middle. In DNA form, the CDR3 reads TGTGCCATCAGTGAGTCAGGGGGGTCCGGGGAGCTGTTTTTT. It is translated as CAISESGGSGELFF.

V usage is TRBV6-1 and J usage is TRBJ2-5, with D perhaps matching TRBD2 (5 bases). The CDR3 totals 14 residues. Germline loops: CDR1 MNHNS, CDR2 SASEGT. V shed 4 bases and J shed 5 bases, with 14 bases lying between them. CDR3: CASSVNRGEETQYF. The CDR3 coding sequence is TGTGCCAGCAGTGTTAACCGGGGAGAGGAGACCCAGTACTTC.

The rearrangement links TRBV9 to TRBJ2-1; 14 bases fit TRBD2. The germline gives CDR1 SGDLS, CDR2 YYNGEE. V trimming: 1 base; J trimming: 8 bases; junction bases outside the gene matches: 14. This CDR3 spans 19 amino acids. The CDR3 spells CASSVLGLAGDFGSDEQFF. The CDR3 coding sequence is TGTGCCAGCAGCGTACTGGGACTAGCGGGAGATTTTGGGTCCGATGAGCAGTTCTTC. Drawing the rest from reference TRBV9 and TRBJ2-1, the complete variable domain is DSGVTQTPKHLITATGQRVTLRCSPRSGDLSVYWYQQSLDQGLQFLIQYYNGEERAKGNILERFSAQQFPDLHSELNLSSLELGDSALYFCASSVLGLAGDFGSDEQFFGPGTRLTVL.

The chain uses TRBV5-6 and TRBJ2-3, with D possibly being TRBD1 or TRBD2 (6 bases each). This CDR3 spans 17 amino acids. Germline V gene sequence: CDR1 SGHDT, CDR2 YYEEEE. Trimming pared 0 bases from V and 2 bases from J, leaving 16 bases between. The CDR3 region is CASSLDGGSLLTDTQYF. The CDR3 coding sequence is TGTGCCAGCAGCTTGGACGGGGGCTCCCTCCTCACAGATACGCAGTATTTT.

The chain has TRBV5-1 and TRBJ2-7; 11 bases are a match to TRBD2. With 4 bases clipped from V and 7 bases from J, the junction kept 10 bases outside the gene matches. The V gene's germline CDR1 is SGHRS and CDR2 YFSETQ. CDR3 size: 15 residues. The CDR3: CASSTVLAGAAEQYF. Here the CDR3 DNA reads TGCGCCAGCAGCACCGTACTAGCGGGAGCGGCTGAGCAGTACTTC.

V usage is TRBV5-1 and J usage is TRBJ2-2; 8 positions match TRBD1. The CDR3 has 15 amino acids. Germline values: CDR1 SGHRS, CDR2 YFSETQ. V trimming: 4 bases; J trimming: 7 bases; junction bases outside the gene matches: 9. The CDR3 spells CASSLRQGYGGELFF. For the CDR3, the DNA is TGCGCCAGCAGCCTAAGACAGGGGTATGGCGGGGAGCTGTTTTTT.

This chain connects TRBV6-5 to TRBJ1-6; D not resolved. There are 15 residues in the CDR3. Germline V gene data show CDR1 as MNHEY and CDR2 as SVGAGI. Deletions cut 0 bases from V and 10 bases from J, with 13 bases between. This CDR3 is CASSYSREGRSPLHF. DNA of the CDR3: TGTGCCAGCAGTTACTCGAGGGAAGGGCGCTCACCCCTCCACTTT.

The CDR3 sequence: CASSIATNEKLFF. CDR3 coding DNA: TGTGCCAGCTCAATTGCAACTAATGAAAAACTGTTTTTT. This chain uses TRBV18 with TRBJ1-4; unclear D gene. This CDR3 contains 13 residues. Trimming cost V 5 bases and J 0 bases, with 4 bases left between them. Germline V gene sequence: CDR1 KGHSH, CDR2 LQKENI.

The chain recombines TRBV9 with TRBJ2-1; 9 bases align to TRBD2. Trimming removed 0 bases from V and 6 bases from J; junction bases left unmatched: 4. The CDR3 is 15 residues long. The germline V gene encodes CDR1 SGDLS and CDR2 YYNGEE. Here the CDR3 DNA reads TGTGCCAGCAGCGTAGATAGCGGGAGTATCAATGAGCAGTTCTTC. This codes for CASSVDSGSINEQFF.

This clone was detected once. CDR3 sequence reads: CASSLVTRFWNTEAFF. For the CDR3, the DNA is TGTGCCAGCAGCTTAGTAACCAGGTTCTGGAACACTGAAGCTTTCTTT. This sequence joins TRBV7-8 and TRBJ1-1; no clear D gene. Trimming cost V 1 base and J 1 base, with 13 bases left between them. Per germline, CDR1 SGHVS and CDR2 FQNEAQ. The CDR3 length is 16 residues.

J is TRBJ2-7 and V is TRBV4-3, with 12 positions matching TRBD2. CDR1 LGHNA and CDR2 YSLEER come from the germline V gene. The CDR3 covers 19 residues. V was pared by 0 bases and J by 0 bases, with 9 bases of the junction left unmatched. CDR3 coding DNA: TGCGCCAGCAGCCAAGACCGACTAGCGGGAGCGTCCTTCTCCTACGAGCAGTACTTC. Protein: CASSQDRLAGASFSYEQYF.

The gene calls are TRBV4-3 and TRBJ2-7; possibly TRBD1 or TRBD2 for D (5 bases each). V lost 0 bases to trimming and J lost 6 bases, with 9 bases between them. The CDR3 spans 13 residues. The germline V gene has CDR1 LGHNA and CDR2 YSLEER. The CDR3, as DNA: TGCGCCAGCAGCCAAGATCTGGGGGTCGAGCAGTACTTC. It encodes CASSQDLGVEQYF.

CDR3 amino acids: CASSEPGGLYEQYF. The DNA for the CDR3 is TGTGCCAGCAGTGAGCCAGGGGGCCTATACGAGCAGTACTTC. This chain links TRBV28 with TRBJ2-7; 8 bases align to TRBD1. Germline V gene sequence: CDR1 MDHEN, CDR2 SYDVKM. CDR3 length: 14 amino acids. Losses at the gene ends were 5 bases for V and 4 bases for J; bases not matched to a gene: 7.

The chain is built from TRBV28 and TRBJ1-5; 7 bases align to TRBD1. The CDR3 has 12 amino acids. CDR1 and CDR2 (germline): MDHEN, SYDVKM. V shed 9 bases and J 4 bases; nucleotides not matched to a gene: 3. CDR3 in DNA: TGTGCCAGTACAGGGGTTAATCAGCCCCAGCATTTT. This codes for CASTGVNQPQHF.

The chain employs TRBV28 and TRBJ1-2, with 8 bases fitting TRBD1. Germline CDR1 is MDHEN and CDR2 is SYDVKM. The CDR3 runs 17 residues. J was trimmed by 0 bases and V by 1 base; bases with no gene match: 7. Here the CDR3 reads CASSLSGTGGSNYGYTF. Written as DNA, the CDR3 is TGTGCCAGCAGTTTATCAGGCACAGGGGGATCTAACTATGGCTACACCTTC.

The chain uses TRBV7-2 and TRBJ1-5; 7 bases align to TRBD1. This CDR3 is built from 14 residues. Looked up from germline, CDR1 is SGHTA and CDR2 is FQGNSA. J was trimmed by 7 bases and V by 4 bases; bases with no gene match: 7. The CDR3 here is CASSSRQGGQPQHF. CDR3 nucleotide sequence: TGTGCCAGCAGCTCCCGACAGGGCGGACAGCCCCAGCATTTT.

The chain is built from TRBV4-3 and TRBJ1-4; no firm D call. Germline V lookup: CDR1 LGHNA, CDR2 YSLEER. This CDR3 is built from 15 residues. V was pared by 0 bases and J by 4 bases, with 9 bases between. CDR3 residues: CASSQDPRDNEKLFF. The DNA for the CDR3 is TGCGCCAGCAGCCAAGATCCACGGGATAATGAAAAACTGTTTTTT.

This clone has only one observation. The chain recombines TRBV6-5 with TRBJ2-1; unclear D gene. Germline V gene sequence: CDR1 MNHEY, CDR2 SVGAGI. CDR3 length: 14 residues. V gave up 2 bases and J gave up 3 bases, with 8 bases separating them. The CDR3 region is CASSYERYYNEQFF. The CDR3 DNA is TGTGCCAGCAGTTACGAGCGCTACTACAATGAGCAGTTCTTC.

This clone is a singleton in its sample. The chain uses TRBV9 and TRBJ1-1; D gene unclear. Germline CDR1 reads SGDLS; CDR2 reads YYNGEE. The V end was cut by 0 bases, the J end by 1 base, with 13 bases between. This CDR3 is built from 16 residues. Here the CDR3 reads CASSVGSSRGNTEAFF. As DNA, the CDR3 is TGTGCCAGCAGCGTAGGGAGTTCGCGGGGGAACACTGAAGCTTTCTTT.

V usage is TRBV7-8 and J usage is TRBJ2-7; D not certain. Trimming pared 3 bases from V and 1 base from J, leaving 13 bases between. Germline V gives CDR1 SGHVS, CDR2 FQNEAQ. The CDR3 is 15 residues long. CDR3 DNA: TGTGCCAGCAGCTTCGTTTTGACCGGATCCTACGAGCAGTACTTC. Translating gives CASSFVLTGSYEQYF.